Listed here are 27 T cell receptor beta chains from one sample, sequenced in a study of pediatric ulcerative colitis. Libraries were prepared by immunoSEQ multiplex PCR; TCRdb keeps only in-frame clonotypes and omits some of them. The table shows roughly 60,000 clones, with 85% to 90% occurring only once. The sample consisted of blood. These receptors all come from a boy younger than 18 who was a control in a study of pediatric ulcerative colitis.

This clone was picked up one time. The CDR3 DNA sequence: TGTGCCAGCAGGGGAAGGGATCCCAAACAAAGGAGCTACGAGCAGTACTTC. It yields the protein CASRGRDPKQRSYEQYF. This chain uses TRBV28 with TRBJ2-7; the D is unclear. Trimming pared 6 bases from V and 3 bases from J, leaving 24 bases between. The CDR3 is 17 amino acids. Germline V lookup: CDR1 MDHEN, CDR2 SYDVKM.

The J gene is TRBJ2-5, the V gene TRBV7-9, with 8 bases identical to TRBD2. The better agreement between TRBJ2-7 and the DNA end casts doubt on the J call. The CDR3 totals 14 residues. Germline V gives CDR1 SEHNR, CDR2 FQNEAQ (reference sequence). The CDR3 spells CASSGGGRAYEQYF. The CDR3 nucleotides read TGTGCCAGCAGTGGCGGGGGGCGCGCCTACGAGCAGTACTTC.

The genes are TRBV7-9 and TRBJ2-1, with no clear D. Germline assignment: CDR1 SEHNR and CDR2 FQNEAQ (reference sequence). V was clipped by 3 bases and J by 2 bases, with 8 bases between them. CDR3 length: 14 amino acids. This chain's CDR3 is CASSFEETYNEQFF. The CDR3 DNA reads TGTGCCAGCAGCTTTGAGGAGACCTACAATGAGCAGTTCTTC.

In its sample, this clone was seen a few times. This rearrangement joins TRBV2 to TRBJ2-7; 8 nucleotides line up with TRBD1. The CDR3 is 14 amino acids. CDR1 and CDR2 from the germline V gene are SNHLY and FYNNEI. J lost 5 bases, V lost 7 bases, and 10 bases had no gene match. In DNA form, the CDR3 reads TGTGCCAGCACGGAATTAGGACAGGGTGACGAGCAGTACTTC. Translating it yields CASTELGQGDEQYF.

This chain connects TRBV7-2 to TRBJ1-1; D may be TRBD1 (5 bases). Germline V gives CDR1 SGHTA, CDR2 FQGNSA. The CDR3 loop spans 13 amino acids. The V and J ends lost 0 bases and 11 bases respectively, with 13 bases between them. CDR3 nucleotides: TGTGCCAGCAGCTTAGCAAGCAGGGAGCGGGCTTTCTTT. Protein sequence: CASSLASRERAFF.

This chain uses TRBV7-9 with TRBJ2-7, with 7 bases matching TRBD2. This CDR3 is built from 15 residues. Unmatched junction bases numbered 5, after V lost 0 bases and J lost 3 bases. Germline V gene sequence: CDR1 SEHNR, CDR2 FQNEAQ (reference sequence). In DNA form, the CDR3 reads TGTGCCAGCAGCTTAGCTCGCGGGAGTTTCTACGAGCAGTACTTC. It is translated as CASSLARGSFYEQYF.

V is TRBV4-1 and J is TRBJ2-7; the match to TRBD2 covers 12 bases. The V segment lost 1 base and the J segment 0 bases; nucleotides outside the gene matches: 7. This CDR3 contains 18 residues. The germline V gene has CDR1 MGHRA and CDR2 YSYEKL. Written as DNA, the CDR3 is TGCGCCAGCAGCCAAGGGGCGGCTAGCGGGAGGGGCTCCTACGAGCAGTACTTC. Its translation is CASSQGAASGRGSYEQYF.

V gene TRBV2 combines with J gene TRBJ2-3; 13 nucleotides line up with TRBD2. Germline lookup yields CDR1 SNHLY and CDR2 FYNNEI. With V trimmed by 6 bases and J by 0 bases, 15 bases remained unmatched. The CDR3 runs 20 residues. CDR3 protein: CASSDPGLAGMILSTDTQYF. The CDR3 bases are TGTGCCAGCAGCGATCCGGGACTAGCGGGAATGATCCTCAGCACAGATACGCAGTATTTT.

The DNA for the CDR3 is TGTGCCAGCAGTTTTTCCGGAGGAGATACGCAGTATTTT. Translating it yields CASSFSGGDTQYF. J is TRBJ2-3 and V is TRBV28; maybe TRBD2 (5 bases). The V and J ends lost 3 bases and 5 bases respectively, with 9 bases between them. Germline V gene data show CDR1 as MDHEN and CDR2 as SYDVKM. The CDR3 runs 13 residues.

This rearrangement joins TRBV4-1 to TRBJ2-7; D is perhaps TRBD1 or TRBD2 (5 bases each). V gave up 6 bases and J gave up 6 bases, with 30 bases separating them. Germline V gene data show CDR1 as MGHRA and CDR2 as YSYEKL. CDR3 length: 18 residues. The CDR3 region has the DNA TGCGCCAGCAGTCCAACAGGCTTTGCGGACTTCTCTTCCAGCGAGCAGTACTTC. Translating gives CASSPTGFADFSSSEQYF.

This clone has a single count. The chain recombines TRBV11-2 with TRBJ2-3; 11 nucleotides align to TRBD2. The CDR3 has 14 amino acids. Germline V CDR1 and CDR2: SGHAT, FQNNGV. J gave up 7 bases and V 4 bases, and 4 bases lay outside the gene matches. The chain's CDR3 is CASSSGLAAYTQYF. CDR3 bases: TGTGCCAGCAGCTCGGGACTAGCGGCCTATACGCAGTATTTT.

The rearrangement links TRBV6-1 to TRBJ1-5; TRBD1 matches at 7 bases. V dropped 4 bases and J dropped 5; count of bases not matched to a gene: 5. Germline CDR1 MNHNS, CDR2 SASEGT. The CDR3 runs 14 residues. The CDR3 loop reads CASSGTGRDQPQHF. The CDR3 DNA sequence: TGTGCCAGCAGTGGGACAGGTCGTGATCAGCCCCAGCATTTT.

This chain uses TRBV19 with TRBJ2-2; 11 nucleotides agree with TRBD1. Germline CDR1 is LNHDA and CDR2 is SQIVND (reference sequence). The CDR3 loop spans 15 amino acids. Unmatched junction bases numbered 3, after V lost 5 bases and J lost 4 bases. CDR3 residues: CASSSGQGGTGELFF. Here the CDR3 DNA reads TGTGCCAGTAGTTCGGGACAGGGGGGCACCGGGGAGCTGTTTTTT.

CDR3 coding DNA: TGTGCCAGCAGTTATACACAGGGCTACCAGCCCCAGCATTTT. Amino acid sequence: CASSYTQGYQPQHF. The rearrangement joins TRBV6-5 to TRBJ1-5; tentatively, D is TRBD1 (6 bases). Between the trimmed V and J ends, which lost 3 bases and 7 bases, there was a span of 13 bases. This CDR3 is 14 amino acids long. Looked up from germline, CDR1 is MNHEY and CDR2 is SVGAGI.

The chain uses TRBV9 and TRBJ2-7, with D possibly TRBD2 on 5 matching bases. The germline V gene encodes CDR1 SGDLS and CDR2 YYNGEE. CDR3 size: 12 residues. Trimming removed 7 bases from V and 3 bases from J, with 11 bases in between. The CDR3 region has the DNA TGTGCCAGCGGGAGCACTGACTACGAGCAGTACTTC. Protein sequence: CASGSTDYEQYF. Full variable domain (rest looked up from reference TRBV9 and TRBJ2-7): DSGVTQTPKHLITATGQRVTLRCSPRSGDLSVYWYQQSLDQGLQFLIQYYNGEERAKGNILERFSAQQFPDLHSELNLSSLELGDSALYFCASGSTDYEQYFGPGTRLTVT.

V usage is TRBV28 and J usage is TRBJ2-7; D not resolved. Trimming cost V 3 bases and J 5 bases, with 11 bases left between them. Germline V gene data show CDR1 as MDHEN and CDR2 as SYDVKM. The CDR3 is 13 residues long. The CDR3 bases are TGTGCCAGCAGTTTTTCTTATTGGGACGAGCAGTACTTC. This encodes CASSFSYWDEQYF.

The V and J genes are TRBV6-1 and TRBJ2-1; 7 bases fit TRBD1. Germline CDR1 MNHNS, CDR2 SASEGT. CDR3 length: 14 amino acids. V gave up 1 base and J gave up 6 bases; unmatched junction bases: 3. The CDR3 sequence is CASSEEGTVNEQFF. The CDR3 bases are TGTGCCAGCAGTGAAGAGGGGACAGTCAATGAGCAGTTCTTC.

The V call is TRBV27, the J call TRBJ2-7; 9 nucleotides agree with TRBD2. The germline CDR1 and CDR2 sequences are MNHEY and SMNVEV (reference sequence). The CDR3 totals 15 residues. The ends lost 1 base at V and 2 bases at J; junction bases unmatched: 3. CDR3 nucleotides: TGTGCCAGCAGTTTATTCGCTAGCGGGACCTACGAGCAGTACTTC. Amino acid sequence: CASSLFASGTYEQYF.

The chain joins TRBV6-1 to TRBJ2-7; the D is unclear. V lost 6 bases and J lost 0, with 3 bases in between. The germline V gene has CDR1 MNHNS and CDR2 SASEGT. This CDR3 comprises 11 residues. CDR3 protein: CASSDSYEQYF. CDR3 sequence (DNA): TGTGCCAGCAGCGACTCCTACGAGCAGTACTTC.

This clone was detected once. V is TRBV9 and J is TRBJ2-5; 8 bases align to TRBD1. Near its end, the DNA agrees better with TRBJ2-7, so the J call may be wrong. CDR3 length: 14 amino acids. From germline, CDR1 is SGDLS and CDR2 YYNGEE. The CDR3 DNA reads TGTGCCAGCAGCGTAGCGGACAGGGCCTACGAGCAGTACTTC. It yields the protein CASSVADRAYEQYF.

The chain links TRBV6-5 to TRBJ2-2; no clear D. Trimming removed 7 bases at V and 6 bases at J, with 12 bases between. Germline CDR1 reads MNHEY; CDR2 reads SVGAGI. There are 13 residues in the CDR3. The CDR3 protein is CASTKSSPGELFF. DNA of the CDR3: TGTGCCAGCACCAAGAGCAGTCCCGGGGAGCTGTTTTTT.

V usage is TRBV4-3 and J usage is TRBJ2-1; D gene ambiguous. The length of the CDR3 is 19 residues. Per the germline V gene, CDR1 is LGHNA and CDR2 is YSLEER. V lost 1 base to trimming and J lost 1 base, with 20 bases between them. This CDR3 reads CASSQARELFFISYNEQFF. CDR3 nucleotide sequence: TGCGCCAGCAGCCAAGCCAGAGAGCTGTTTTTTATATCCTACAATGAGCAGTTCTTC.

In this sample, this clone turned up once. The rearrangement links TRBV11-2 to TRBJ1-1, with D perhaps TRBD1 (6 bases). The CDR3 is made up of 14 amino acids. Trimming took off 5 bases at V and 6 bases at J, with 16 bases between the two ends. The germline CDR1 and CDR2 sequences are SGHAT and FQNNGV. CDR3 nucleotides: TGTGCCAGCAGCCCAATCAGGGGCAGACCTGAAGCTTTCTTT. Protein: CASSPIRGRPEAFF.

CDR3 region: CASSLPDRGEGYTF. The CDR3 bases are TGCGCCAGCAGCCTCCCGGACAGGGGAGAGGGCTACACCTTC. The chain has TRBV5-1 and TRBJ1-2; TRBD1 aligns across 9 bases. V dropped 4 bases and J dropped 8; count of bases not matched to a gene: 9. CDR3 length equals 14 residues. Germline CDR1 reads SGHRS; CDR2 reads YFSETQ. Supplemented by reference TRBV5-1 and TRBJ1-2, the full variable domain reads KAGVTQTPRYLIKTRGQQVTLSCSPISGHRSVSWYQQTPGQGLQFLFEYFSETQRNKGNFPGRFSGRQFSNSRSEMNVSTLELGDSALYLCASSLPDRGEGYTFGSGTRLTVV.

This clone was recorded only once. The chain recombines TRBV11-2 with TRBJ2-1; D call uncertain. The V gene lost 0 bases and the J gene lost 13 bases, with 10 bases spanning the gap. Germline V lookup: CDR1 SGHAT, CDR2 FQNNGV. This CDR3 is 12 amino acids long. As DNA, the CDR3 is TGTGCCAGCAGCTTAGATCAGCAGGCCCAGTTCTTC. It specifies CASSLDQQAQFF.

The gene calls are TRBV5-1 and TRBJ1-3; 8 bases fit TRBD1. The length of the CDR3 is 14 residues. Germline CDR1 is SGHRS and CDR2 is YFSETQ. V gave up 1 base and J gave up 7 bases; unmatched junction bases: 4. The CDR3 loop reads CASSLKDRANTIYF. CDR3 in DNA: TGCGCCAGCAGCTTGAAGGACAGGGCCAACACCATATATTTT.

The chain has TRBV7-8 and TRBJ2-6; 11 nucleotides agree with TRBD2. Unmatched junction bases numbered 10, after V lost 4 bases and J lost 2 bases. Germline CDR1 reads SGHVS; CDR2 reads FQNEAQ. The CDR3 spans 19 residues. CDR3 in DNA: TGTGCCAGCAGCTCCGCTTGGACTAGCGGGTTCCCTGGGGCCAACGTCCTGACTTTC. This translates into CASSSAWTSGFPGANVLTF.